These T cell receptor beta chains were read from a single sample in a study of T cell responses to AZD1222 COVID-19 vaccine. Assay used: immunoSEQ multiplex PCR; TCRdb lists only in-frame clones, some missing. The data show about 130,000 clones, with about 89% seen just once and roughly 4.2% held by the top ten. The source material was peripheral blood, sampled on day 0 of AZD1222 vaccination. The receptors were sampled from an adult in good health. Both conserved end residues are part of each CDR3. A D gene is named only where the DNA matches it firmly. Size is omitted from some rows. Given values are once, few, many or a class for expanded clones.

clone size: few; D gene: TRBD1; V gene: TRBV19; J gene: TRBJ1-1; CDR3 protein: CASSTHDRDTEAFF; CDR3 DNA: TGTGCCAGTAGTACTCACGACAGGGACACTGAAGCTTTCTTT
clone size: NA; D gene: NA; V gene: TRBV5-6; J gene: TRBJ2-7; CDR3 protein: CASSQWGAGQYF; CDR3 DNA: TGTGCCAGCAGCCAATGGGGCGCTGGGCAGTACTTC
clone size: NA; D gene: NA; V gene: TRBV13; J gene: TRBJ1-2; CDR3 protein: CASSFKITGNYGYTF; CDR3 DNA: TGTGCCAGCAGCTTCAAAATTACAGGGAACTATGGCTACACCTTC
clone size: few; D gene: TRBD1; V gene: TRBV18; J gene: TRBJ1-6; CDR3 protein: CASSPSGTGGGSPLHF; CDR3 DNA: TGTGCCAGCTCACCATCCGGGACAGGGGGAGGTTCACCCCTCCACTTT
clone size: NA; D gene: NA; V gene: TRBV11-3; J gene: TRBJ1-6; CDR3 protein: CASSMLAGSPLHF; CDR3 DNA: TGTGCCAGCAGCATGCTCGCAGGTTCACCCCTCCACTTT
clone size: NA; D gene: TRBD1; V gene: TRBV30; J gene: TRBJ1-1; CDR3 protein: CAWEGQTDTEAFF; CDR3 DNA: TGTGCCTGGGAGGGACAGACAGACACTGAAGCTTTCTTT
clone size: NA; D gene: NA; V gene: TRBV5-1; J gene: TRBJ1-4; CDR3 protein: CASSLLSEGEKLFF; CDR3 DNA: TGCGCCAGCAGCTTGCTATCTGAGGGTGAAAAACTGTTTTTT
clone size: NA; D gene: NA; V gene: TRBV7-2; J gene: TRBJ1-6; CDR3 protein: CASRGSTPLHF; CDR3 DNA: TGTGCCAGCAGGGGGTCGACACCCCTCCACTTT
clone size: NA; D gene: TRBD1; V gene: TRBV18; J gene: TRBJ1-2; CDR3 protein: CASSPPRRRQGSSYGYTF; CDR3 DNA: TGTGCCAGCTCACCACCTAGAAGAAGACAGGGGAGTAGCTATGGCTACACCTTC
clone size: NA; D gene: TRBD1; V gene: TRBV30; J gene: TRBJ1-5; CDR3 protein: CAWSVTGGQAQHF; CDR3 DNA: TGTGCCTGGAGTGTAACAGGGGGGCAGGCCCAGCATTTT
clone size: NA; D gene: TRBD1; V gene: TRBV30; J gene: TRBJ1-1; CDR3 protein: CAWTGGGFKAFF; CDR3 DNA: TGTGCCTGGACAGGGGGCGGGTTCAAAGCTTTCTTT
clone size: NA; D gene: TRBD2; V gene: TRBV3-1/TRBV3-2; J gene: TRBJ2-5; CDR3 protein: CASSQDLAGKETQYF; CDR3 DNA: TGTGCCAGCAGCCAAGACCTAGCGGGGAAAGAGACCCAGTACTTC
clone size: NA; D gene: TRBD1; V gene: TRBV15; J gene: TRBJ2-5; CDR3 protein: CATSRDRGLETQYF; CDR3 DNA: TGTGCCACCAGCAGAGACAGGGGGCTTGAGACCCAGTACTTC
clone size: NA; D gene: NA; V gene: TRBV19; J gene: TRBJ1-1; CDR3 protein: CASRTGRLAEAFF; CDR3 DNA: TGTGCCAGTAGAACGGGCCGGTTGGCTGAAGCTTTCTTT
clone size: NA; D gene: NA; V gene: TRBV6-5; J gene: TRBJ1-2; CDR3 protein: CASRNTGTLYGYTF; CDR3 DNA: TGTGCCAGCAGAAATACCGGGACACTATATGGCTACACCTTC
clone size: NA; D gene: NA; V gene: TRBV10-3; J gene: TRBJ1-5; CDR3 protein: CAISESSAGDQPQHF; CDR3 DNA: TGTGCCATCAGTGAGTCTTCGGCAGGGGATCAGCCCCAGCATTTT